These T cell receptor beta chains were read from a single sample in a study of regulatory T cells in long-lasting Graves disease. One entry per CDR3 protein results from TCRdb running MiXCR on the multiplex PCR reads. The data show roughly 320,000 distinct CDR3 sequences, approximately 15% seen once. The sample was also reused in another study, on T cells in Graves' hyperthyroidism and ophthalmopathy.

Sample: peripheral blood mononuclear cells (PBMCs), taken at new diagnosis, from a patient treated with antithyroid drugs. Receptors were obtained from a man aged 40-49 years with Graves disease. Each CDR3 is given with its conserved first and last residue. A D gene is named only where the DNA matches it firmly. Size is omitted from some rows. Given values are once, few, many or a class for expanded clones.

abundance	len	j_gene	d_gene	v_gene	CDR3aa	CDR3nt
many	12	TRBJ2-5	-	TRBV24-1	CATSDFGRAQYF	TGTGCCACCAGTGATTTTGGAAGAGCCCAGTACTTC
many	15	TRBJ1-6	TRBD1	TRBV28	CASSPPDRSGSPLHF	TGTGCCAGCAGTCCCCCGGACAGGTCCGGGTCACCCCTCCACTTT
many	11	TRBJ1-4	-	TRBV3-1	CASSQQGSLFF	TGTGCCAGCAGCCAGCAGGGTAGTCTGTTTTTT
few	15	TRBJ1-3	-	TRBV2	CASSPSLGVGNTIYF	TGTGCCAGCTCTCCTAGTTTGGGGGTTGGAAACACCATATATTTT
many	18	TRBJ2-2	TRBD2	TRBV7-2	CASRHTLAGGPGTGELFF	TGTGCCAGCAGGCATACTCTAGCGGGGGGGCCCGGGACCGGGGAGCTGTTTTTT
few	16	TRBJ2-2	TRBD2	TRBV7-3	CASSYASGSNTGELFF	TGTGCCAGCAGCTACGCTAGCGGATCGAACACCGGGGAGCTGTTTTTT
many	13	TRBJ1-1	-	TRBV11-2	CASSLDRGSEAFF	TGTGCCAGCAGCTTAGATCGGGGCAGTGAAGCTTTCTTT
few	11	TRBJ1-1	-	TRBV11-3	CASQHGTEAFF	TGTGCCAGCCAACATGGGACTGAAGCTTTCTTT
many	13	TRBJ2-5	-	TRBV18	CASSGDRRKTQYF	TGTGCCAGCTCAGGCGACAGGCGGAAGACCCAGTACTTC
many	13	TRBJ1-5	-	TRBV7-2	CASSSQGRQPQHF	TGTGCCAGCAGCTCACAGGGAAGGCAGCCCCAGCATTTT
many	16	TRBJ1-1	-	TRBV28	CASSPRSSGMNTEAFF	TGTGCCAGCAGTCCCAGGAGCTCCGGGATGAACACTGAAGCTTTCTTT
many	16	TRBJ2-1	-	TRBV29-1	CSVIRRATSSYNEQFF	TGCAGCGTCATCCGACGCGCCACAAGCTCCTACAATGAGCAGTTCTTC
many	14	TRBJ1-4	-	TRBV6-1	CASRKQGSGEKLFF	TGTGCCAGCAGGAAACAGGGTAGCGGTGAAAAACTGTTTTTT
many	14	TRBJ2-3	-	TRBV30	CAWSVGGGTDTQYF	TGTGCCTGGAGTGTAGGCGGGGGCACAGATACGCAGTATTTT
-	14	TRBJ2-2	TRBD1	TRBV2	CASSAQGQAGELFF	TGTGCCAGCAGTGCACAGGGGCAGGCCGGGGAGCTGTTTTTT
few	15	TRBJ2-7	TRBD1	TRBV10-1	CASSDIQGEAYEQYF	TGCGCCAGCAGTGACATACAGGGGGAAGCCTACGAGCAGTACTTC
many	18	TRBJ1-3	-	TRBV6-1	CASSHPPVDGHSGNTIYF	TGTGCCAGCAGTCACCCCCCCGTGGACGGACACTCTGGAAACACCATATATTTT
many	12	TRBJ2-1	-	TRBV6-2/TRBV6-3	CASCRGYNEQFF	TGTGCCAGCTGTAGGGGCTACAATGAGCAGTTCTTC
few	14	TRBJ2-2	TRBD2	TRBV20-1	CSAKGLANTGELFF	TGCAGTGCTAAGGGACTAGCAAACACCGGGGAGCTGTTTTTT
-	15	TRBJ2-5	TRBD2	TRBV7-9	CASSSGLAVQETQYF	TGTGCCAGCAGCTCGGGACTAGCGGTCCAAGAGACCCAGTACTTC
many	16	TRBJ2-1	TRBD1	TRBV5-1	CASSLMTGTSYNEQFF	TGCGCCAGCAGCTTGATGACAGGGACCTCCTACAATGAGCAGTTCTTC
many	11	TRBJ2-3	-	TRBV5-1	CASSLSDTQYF	TGTGCCAGCAGCTTGTCGGATACGCAGTATTTT
few	15	TRBJ1-5	-	TRBV12-3/TRBV12-4	CASSLTGSSNQPQHF	TGTGCCAGCAGCCTGACAGGTAGTAGCAATCAGCCCCAGCATTTT
-	11	TRBJ2-7	-	TRBV9	CASGSNYEQYF	TGTGCCAGCGGATCAAATTACGAGCAGTACTTC
few	13	TRBJ1-2	-	TRBV30	CAWSIGEVYGYTF	TGTGCCTGGAGTATAGGAGAAGTCTATGGCTACACCTTC
many	16	TRBJ2-2	TRBD2	TRBV2	CASSLAGGVDTGELFF	TGTGCCAGCAGTCTAGCGGGGGGCGTTGACACCGGGGAGCTGTTTTTT
many	14	TRBJ2-5	TRBD2	TRBV24-1	CATSHPGGAETQYF	TGTGCCACCAGCCACCCCGGGGGGGCGGAGACCCAGTACTTC
many	13	TRBJ2-3	-	TRBV20-1	CSARDYGTDTQYF	TGCAGTGCTAGAGATTATGGTACAGATACGCAGTATTTT
many	15	TRBJ2-3	TRBD2	TRBV4-3	CASSRGSESTDTQYF	TGCGCCAGCAGCCGCGGGAGTGAAAGCACAGATACGCAGTATTTT
many	15	TRBJ2-5	-	TRBV30	CAWSAELHSSGTQYF	TGTGCCTGGAGTGCGGAACTTCACTCCTCGGGGACCCAGTACTTC
-	15	TRBJ2-6	-	TRBV28	CASSLWARGANVLTF	TGTGCCAGCAGTTTATGGGCGCGTGGGGCCAACGTCCTGACTTTC
-	19	TRBJ1-5	-	TRBV4-1	CASSQERMGGPRGNQPQHF	TGCGCCAGCAGCCAAGAAAGAATGGGGGGCCCGCGAGGCAATCAGCCCCAGCATTTT
-	17	TRBJ2-1	-	TRBV9	CASSVAGLASSYNEQFF	TGTGCCAGCAGCGTAGCGGGGCTTGCTAGCTCCTACAATGAGCAGTTCTTC
-	14	TRBJ2-7	-	TRBV30	CAWSVRGGAHEQYF	TGTGCCTGGAGTGTTAGAGGGGGGGCCCACGAGCAGTACTTC
few	13	TRBJ2-7	-	TRBV7-2	CASSPTKGHEQYF	TGTGCCAGCAGCCCTACGAAGGGCCACGAGCAGTACTTC
many	16	TRBJ2-3	-	TRBV11-2	CASSPQHQRRTDTQYF	TGTGCCAGCAGCCCACAGCACCAGCGACGCACAGATACGCAGTATTTT
many	15	TRBJ2-1	TRBD1	TRBV15	CATSSRQGAYNEQFF	TGTGCCACCAGCAGCCGACAGGGCGCCTACAATGAGCAGTTCTTC
many	14	TRBJ1-1	-	TRBV2	CASSVLTDNTEAFF	TGTGCCAGCAGTGTATTGACGGATAACACTGAAGCTTTCTTT
-	15	TRBJ2-3	-	TRBV20-1	CSARDPVGAPDTQYF	TGCAGTGCTAGAGATCCGGTCGGGGCCCCAGATACGCAGTATTTT
few	16	TRBJ2-2	TRBD1	TRBV24-1	CATSEPGTGGIGELFF	TGTGCCACCAGTGAACCCGGGACAGGGGGAATCGGGGAGCTGTTTTTT
-	14	TRBJ1-4	-	TRBV27	CASSKGDSNEKLFF	TGTGCCAGCAGTAAGGGGGATTCTAATGAAAAACTGTTTTTT
many	13	TRBJ2-1	TRBD1	TRBV29-1	CSGQGVGYNEQFF	TGCAGTGGACAGGGGGTAGGTTACAATGAGCAGTTCTTC
-	14	TRBJ1-5	-	TRBV6-2/TRBV6-3	CASSERDTYQPQHF	TGTGCCAGCAGTGAACGGGACACATATCAGCCCCAGCATTTT
many	11	TRBJ1-3	-	TRBV2	CASLGGNTIYF	TGTGCCAGCTTGGGGGGAAACACCATATATTTT
many	15	TRBJ1-5	TRBD1	TRBV5-1	CASSWGTGGNQPQHF	TGCGCCAGCAGCTGGGGGACAGGGGGTAACCAGCCCCAGCATTTT
-	13	TRBJ2-7	-	TRBV2	CASRGDSFYEQYF	TGTGCCAGCAGGGGTGACAGCTTCTACGAGCAGTACTTC
many	15	TRBJ2-1	TRBD2	TRBV7-6	CASSLARTSGGIQFF	TGTGCCAGCAGCTTAGCCCGGACTAGCGGGGGGATACAGTTCTTC